This TCR beta chain was recorded in a study of human T cells and chemical hapten exposure. TCRdb re-called the RACE reads with MiXCR, one entry per CDR3 protein. The repertoire holds more than 80,000 distinct CDR3 sequences, with approximately 12% as singletons. Time point meaning: pre-sensitization, week 0. Specified treatment: therapeutic diphenylcyclopropenone sensitization with weekly scalp DPC. The CDR3 runs 15 residues. J lost 6 bases, V lost 6 bases, and 10 bases had no gene match. This clonotype came up many times. This specimen was whole blood, taken in connection with sensitization to the hapten diphenylcyclopropenone (DPC). The chain employs TRBV12-3 or TRBV12-4 and TRBJ2-2; 7 nucleotides match TRBD2. The clonotype originates from a woman aged 50 to 65 with alopecia areata. Some clones in this sample may be carry-over from other donors' samples. This CDR3 is CASRPTGRTAGELFF. The CDR3 DNA follows: TGTGCCAGCAGACCTACCGGGAGGACCGCCGGGGAGCTGTTTTTT.